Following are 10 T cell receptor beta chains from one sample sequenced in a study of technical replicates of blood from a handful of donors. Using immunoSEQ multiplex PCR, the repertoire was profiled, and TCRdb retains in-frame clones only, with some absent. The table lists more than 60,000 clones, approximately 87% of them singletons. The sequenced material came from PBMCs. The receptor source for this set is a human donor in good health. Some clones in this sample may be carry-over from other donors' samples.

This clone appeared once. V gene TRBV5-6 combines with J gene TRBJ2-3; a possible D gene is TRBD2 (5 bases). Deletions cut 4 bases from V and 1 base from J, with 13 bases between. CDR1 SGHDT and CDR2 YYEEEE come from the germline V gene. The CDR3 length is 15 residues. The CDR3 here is CASSLPGVGTDTQYF. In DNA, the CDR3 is TGTGCCAGCAGCCTCCCCGGGGTTGGCACAGATACGCAGTATTTT.

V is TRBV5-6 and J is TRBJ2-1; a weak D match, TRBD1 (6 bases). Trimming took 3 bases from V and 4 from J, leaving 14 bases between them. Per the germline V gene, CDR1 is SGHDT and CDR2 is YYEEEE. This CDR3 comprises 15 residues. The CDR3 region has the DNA TGTGCCAGCAGCTACGGACAGTTAGGGTACAATGAGCAGTTCTTC. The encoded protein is CASSYGQLGYNEQFF.

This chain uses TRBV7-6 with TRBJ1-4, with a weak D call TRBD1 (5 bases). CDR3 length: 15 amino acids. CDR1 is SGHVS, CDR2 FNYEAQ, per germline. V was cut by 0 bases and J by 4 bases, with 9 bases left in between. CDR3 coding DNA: TGTGCCAGCAGCTTAGCAGACAGTTATAATGAAAAACTGTTTTTT. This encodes CASSLADSYNEKLFF. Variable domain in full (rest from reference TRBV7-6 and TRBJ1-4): GAGVSQSPRYKVTKRGQDVALRCDPISGHVSLYWYRQALGQGPEFLTYFNYEAQQDKSGLPNDRFSAERPEGSISTLTIQRTEQRDSAMYRCASSLADSYNEKLFFGSGTQLSVL.

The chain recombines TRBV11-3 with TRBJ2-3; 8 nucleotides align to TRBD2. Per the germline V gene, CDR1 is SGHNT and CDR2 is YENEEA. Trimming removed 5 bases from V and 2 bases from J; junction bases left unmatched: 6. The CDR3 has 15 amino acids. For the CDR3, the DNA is TGTGCCAGCAGCCGGGGGGGACTAGACACAGATACGCAGTATTTT. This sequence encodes CASSRGGLDTDTQYF.

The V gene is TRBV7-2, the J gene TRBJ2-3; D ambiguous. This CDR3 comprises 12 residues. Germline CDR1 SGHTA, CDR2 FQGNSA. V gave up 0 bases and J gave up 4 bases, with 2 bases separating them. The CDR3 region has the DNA TGTGCCAGCAGCTTAGCCGCAGATACGCAGTATTTT. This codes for CASSLAADTQYF.

The CDR3 DNA sequence: TGTGCCAGCAGCCCCCGGACAGGGCCAGATACGCAGTATTTT. It is translated as CASSPRTGPDTQYF. V gene TRBV6-6 combines with J gene TRBJ2-3; 8 bases align to TRBD1. The CDR3 runs to 14 residues. CDR1 is MNHNY, CDR2 SVGAGI, per germline (reference sequence). The V segment lost 6 bases and the J segment 4 bases; nucleotides outside the gene matches: 6.

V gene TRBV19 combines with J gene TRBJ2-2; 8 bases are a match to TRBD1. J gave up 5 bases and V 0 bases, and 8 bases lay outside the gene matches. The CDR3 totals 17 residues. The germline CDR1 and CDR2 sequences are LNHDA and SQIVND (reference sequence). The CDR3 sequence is CASSIDPSGGWTGELFF. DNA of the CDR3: TGTGCCAGTAGTATAGATCCATCAGGGGGCTGGACCGGGGAGCTGTTTTTT.

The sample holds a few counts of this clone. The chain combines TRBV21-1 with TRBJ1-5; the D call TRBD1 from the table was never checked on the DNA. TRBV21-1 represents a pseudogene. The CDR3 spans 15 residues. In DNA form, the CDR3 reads TGTGCCAGCAGCCTGACAGGGGCAGGTAATCAGCCCCAGCATTTT. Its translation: CASSLTGAGNQPQHF.

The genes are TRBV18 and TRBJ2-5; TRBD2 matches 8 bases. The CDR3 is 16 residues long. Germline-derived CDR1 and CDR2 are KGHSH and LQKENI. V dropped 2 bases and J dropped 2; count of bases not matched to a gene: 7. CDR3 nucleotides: TGTGCCAGCTCACCAACAGCGGGAGCGGGGCAAGAGACCCAGTACTTC. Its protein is CASSPTAGAGQETQYF.

The chain's CDR3 is CASSLGSTITQYF. CDR3 coding DNA: TGTGCCAGCAGCCTCGGGTCGACTATTACGCAGTATTTT. The chain combines TRBV7-3 with TRBJ2-3; maybe TRBD2 (5 bases). This CDR3 spans 13 amino acids. V was shortened by 5 bases and J by 8 bases, with 14 bases between the two germline ends. Germline CDR1 reads SGHTA; CDR2 reads FQGTGA. The full variable domain, its missing parts supplied by reference TRBV7-3 and TRBJ2-3, is GAGVSQTPSNKVTEKGKYVELRCDPISGHTALYWYRQSLGQGPEFLIYFQGTGAADDSGLPNDRFFAVRPEGSVSTLKIQRTERGDSAVYLCASSLGSTITQYFGPGTRLTVL.